The rows below give T cell receptor beta chains drawn from one sample of a study of blood T cell repertoires in COVID-19. The data were produced by immunoSEQ multiplex PCR, yet TCRdb's version contains in-frame clones alone and is incomplete. The sample lists about 120,000 clones; less than 90% were seen once. The specimen was peripheral blood. These receptors were collected from a man between 65 and 85 years old who had recovered from COVID-19. Each CDR3 is given with its conserved first and last residue. D genes are given only for firm matches. Only part of the rows carry a size: once, few, many, or a class if the clone is expanded.

V gene	clone size	D gene	J gene	CDR3 protein	CDR3 DNA
TRBV13	-	TRBD1	TRBJ2-5	CASSPGTGWETQYF	TGTGCCAGCAGCCCAGGGACAGGCTGGGAGACCCAGTACTTC
TRBV9	once	-	TRBJ2-5	CASSYGQLGETQYF	TGTGCCAGCAGCTACGGACAGCTCGGAGAGACCCAGTACTTC
TRBV28	-	TRBD1	TRBJ1-4	CASNRGYEKLFF	TGTGCCAGCAACAGGGGGTATGAAAAACTGTTTTTT
TRBV7-2	-	TRBD2	TRBJ2-3	CASSWGREGNTQYF	TGTGCCAGCAGCTGGGGGCGGGAGGGGAATACGCAGTATTTT
TRBV28	once	-	TRBJ2-7	CASSSFRGSYYEQYF	TGTGCCAGCAGCTCATTTCGCGGCAGTTACTACGAGCAGTACTTC
TRBV6-5	once	-	TRBJ2-6	CASSYAGGWMGMTF	TGTGCCAGCAGTTACGCCGGAGGCTGGATGGGGATGACTTTC
TRBV5-4	-	-	TRBJ2-4	CASSSGGAGSIQYF	TGTGCCAGCAGCTCCGGGGGTGCGGGTAGCATTCAGTACTTC
TRBV4-2	-	TRBD1	TRBJ2-3	CASSQETGTGADTQYF	TGTGCCAGCAGCCAAGAAACGGGGACAGGGGCAGATACGCAGTATTTT
TRBV5-4	-	-	TRBJ1-4	CASSSRGYNEKLFF	TGTGCCAGCAGCTCCCGAGGTTATAATGAAAAACTGTTTTTT
TRBV19	-	TRBD2	TRBJ2-1	CASSIRGGYNEQFF	TGTGCCAGTAGTATACGGGGGGGCTACAATGAGCAGTTCTTC
TRBV6-2/TRBV6-3	-	TRBD2	TRBJ2-1	CASSYYGLAGGNEQFF	TGTGCCAGCAGTTATTATGGACTAGCGGGAGGCAATGAGCAGTTCTTC
TRBV12-5	-	-	TRBJ1-5	CASGLTPGSQPQHF	TGTGCTAGTGGTTTGACGCCGGGGAGTCAGCCCCAGCATTTT
TRBV7-3	once	TRBD2	TRBJ2-1	CASSERAGTSGRAEQFF	TGTGCCAGCAGCGAAAGGGCCGGGACTAGCGGGAGGGCCGAGCAGTTCTTC
TRBV18	-	-	TRBJ1-6	CASSPGEFLNSPLHF	TGTGCCAGCTCACCCGGGGAGTTCCTTAATTCACCCCTCCACTTT
TRBV6-5	-	TRBD1	TRBJ1-1	CASTPGPNTGGAFF	TGTGCCAGCACTCCGGGACCTAATACAGGGGGGGCTTTCTTT